This T cell receptor beta chain originates from a study of blood T cell repertoires in COVID-19. Study context: COVID-19 samples, acute and convalescent, were from the United States, Italy and Spain.

Authors' processing steps: Amplification of reference gene primers was used by the study to estimate nucleated cell counts. Measured with immunoSEQ multiplex PCR; TCRdb has only the in-frame clones, and not every one. The D gene and trimming were derived from the DNA, and the V and J assignments and clone size from that table. The sample has roughly 270,000 clones; 85% are singletons. Germline lookup yields CDR1 SNHLY and CDR2 FYNNEI. This CDR3 comprises 12 residues. Losses at the gene ends were 8 bases for V and 5 bases for J; bases not matched to a gene: 4. This sequence joins TRBV2 and TRBJ2-3; 7 bases line up with TRBD1. The sequencing sample was made of peripheral blood. The origin of this receptor is a man aged 45 to 65 with active or convalescent COVID-19. CDR3 sequence: CASVTGLDTQYF. The CDR3 DNA reads as TGTGCCAGCGTGACAGGGTTAGATACGCAGTATTTT.